This T cell receptor beta chain was identified during a study of CD8 T cells in Susac syndrome. General study findings and limits: In Susac syndrome, CD4+ T cell repertoires lacked any clonal expansion.

The RNA, about 0.5 to 1 ug, was put through reverse transcription using random hexamers. Using its own MiXCR run on the immunoSEQ multiplex PCR reads, TCRdb lists one record per CDR3 protein. The table lists around 150,000 distinct CDR3 sequences, about 94% of them singletons. This clonotype occurred once. Its cognate antigen is unknown. This CDR3 is built from 12 residues. Germline V gives CDR1 MNHEY, CDR2 SVGAGI. V dropped 4 bases and J dropped 5 bases, with 7 bases sitting between them. The gene calls are TRBV6-5 and TRBJ2-3; no clear D. The source material was CD4+ T cells from PBMCs. The TCR was taken from a human donor with Susac syndrome. CDR3 coding DNA: TGTGCCAGCAGTTCTATGCAAGATACGCAGTATTTT. Protein sequence: CASSSMQDTQYF.